Presented here are 12 T cell receptor beta chains from one specimen sequenced in a study of CD8+ T cells in alopecia areata. The treatment denotes: oral pan-JAK inhibitor, 5-10 mg twice daily. Reverse transcribed after extraction, RNA yielded cDNA as the sequencing template. Some clones are missing from TCRdb's copy, which holds only in-frame ones; the method was immunoSEQ multiplex PCR. The table records about 290,000 clones, roughly 64% of them present only once. The specimen was CD4+ T cells sorted from blood, collected at week 24, from a patient treated with tofacitinib. These receptors were collected from a human donor with alopecia areata.

This clone was counted once. The chain couples TRBV9 to TRBJ2-7; 9 nucleotides line up with TRBD2. Germline V lookup: CDR1 SGDLS, CDR2 YYNGEE. There are 15 residues in the CDR3. V was clipped by 2 bases and J by 2 bases; unmatched bases: 5. CDR3 in amino acids: CASSVGSGGTYEQYF. CDR3 nucleotide sequence: TGTGCCAGCAGCGTGGGTAGCGGGGGTACCTACGAGCAGTACTTC.

J is TRBJ1-6 and V is TRBV30; a possible D gene is TRBD1 (5 bases). The germline V gene encodes CDR1 GTSNPN and CDR2 SVGIG (reference sequence). V shed 4 bases and J shed 10 bases, with 17 bases lying between them. The CDR3 runs 14 residues. The CDR3 region is CAWNLSGRGSPLHF. The CDR3 nucleotides are TGTGCCTGGAACCTCTCGGGGCGCGGGTCACCCCTCCACTTT.

This chain connects TRBV2 to TRBJ2-1; TRBD1 matches at 10 bases. Germline CDR1 reads SNHLY; CDR2 reads FYNNEI. V lost 4 bases and J lost 6; bases outside the gene matches: 6. This CDR3 contains 15 residues. In nucleotides, the CDR3 is TGTGCCAGCAGTGTAAGCGGGACAGGGGTCAATGAGCAGTTCTTC. As protein: CASSVSGTGVNEQFF. Full variable domain (remainder filled in from reference TRBV2 and TRBJ2-1): EPEVTQTPSHQVTQMGQEVILRCVPISNHLYFYWYRQILGQKVEFLVSFYNNEISEKSEIFDDQFSVERPDGSNFTLKIRSTKLEDSAMYFCASSVSGTGVNEQFFGPGTRLTVL.

This chain joins TRBV12-5 and TRBJ2-5, with D possibly called TRBD1 or TRBD2 (6 bases each). This CDR3 comprises 16 residues. V was shortened by 1 base and J by 4 bases, with 16 bases between the two germline ends. The germline CDR1 and CDR2 sequences are LGHNT and FRNRAP. For the CDR3, the DNA is TGTGCTAGTGGTTTGGGATCACAGGGAGGAAGAGAGACCCAGTACTTC. This codes for CASGLGSQGGRETQYF. Full variable domain (remainder filled in from reference TRBV12-5 and TRBJ2-5): DARVTQTPRHKVTEMGQEVTMRCQPILGHNTVFWYRQTMMQGLELLAYFRNRAPLDDSGMPKDRFSAEMPDATLATLKIQPSEPRDSAVYFCASGLGSQGGRETQYFGPGTRLLVL.

This clone was found a few times. An end of the junction does not agree with germline; a read error may underlie this. This chain joins TRBV10-3 and TRBJ2-1, with unresolved D. Germline CDR1 ENHRY, CDR2 SYGVKD. This CDR3 contains 14 residues. In DNA, the CDR3 is TGTGCCACCAGTCGCCCTAGCTCCTACAATGAGCAGTTCTTC. Its protein product is CATSRPSSYNEQFF.

V usage is TRBV30 and J usage is TRBJ2-2; D not resolved. Germline V gene data show CDR1 as GTSNPN and CDR2 as SVGIG (reference sequence). V lost 2 bases, J lost 6 bases, and 13 bases lay in between. The CDR3 is 14 amino acids. CDR3 residues: CAWSRPAGAGELFF. In DNA form, the CDR3 reads TGTGCCTGGAGTCGACCCGCCGGAGCCGGGGAGCTGTTTTTT.

This rearrangement joins TRBV9 to TRBJ2-5; D might be TRBD1 (6 bases). CDR3 length equals 14 residues. The V end lost 4 bases, the J end lost 7 bases, and 17 bases lay between the germline ends. From germline, CDR1 is SGDLS and CDR2 YYNGEE. This chain's CDR3 is CASSLGAGEGTQYF. DNA of the CDR3: TGTGCCAGCAGCCTTGGGGCAGGGGAAGGGACCCAGTACTTC.

The V gene is TRBV11-2, the J gene TRBJ2-5; 8 nucleotides match TRBD1. The length of the CDR3 is 16 residues. Germline assignment: CDR1 SGHAT and CDR2 FQNNGV. Trimming removed 1 base from V and 4 bases from J; junction bases left unmatched: 8. The CDR3 loop is CASSLVTGAKRETQYF. CDR3 nucleotides: TGTGCCAGCAGCTTAGTGACAGGGGCCAAGAGAGAGACCCAGTACTTC.

The rearrangement joins TRBV5-1 to TRBJ2-1; no definite D call. Deletions cut 0 bases from V and 3 bases from J, with 7 bases between. The CDR3 is made up of 14 amino acids. Germline V gene lookup returns CDR1 SGHRS and CDR2 YFSETQ. CDR3 amino acids: CASSLGDNYNEQFF. CDR3 nucleotides: TGCGCCAGCAGCTTGGGAGACAACTACAATGAGCAGTTCTTC.

The CDR3: CASSLQRGDTQYF. The CDR3 DNA follows: TGTGCCAGCAGCCTCCAAAGGGGCGATACGCAGTATTTT. The chain uses TRBV7-8 and TRBJ2-3; D might be TRBD1 (5 bases). V shed 5 bases and J shed 6 bases, with 12 bases lying between them. From germline, CDR1 is SGHVS and CDR2 FQNEAQ. This CDR3 region has 13 residues.

The rearrangement uses TRBV11-3 and TRBJ2-1; TRBD1 might be the D (6 bases). Germline V gene sequence: CDR1 SGHNT, CDR2 YENEEA. The CDR3 is 14 amino acids. V lost 5 bases to trimming and J lost 10 bases, with 18 bases between them. The chain's CDR3 is CASSNNRAVGEQFF. The CDR3 DNA is TGTGCCAGCAGCAACAACAGGGCGGTTGGCGAGCAGTTCTTC. The full variable domain, rest sourced from reference TRBV11-3 and TRBJ2-1, is EAGVVQSPRYKIIEKKQPVAFWCNPISGHNTLYWYLQNLGQGPELLIRYENEEAVDDSQLPKDRFSAERLKGVDSTLKIQPAELGDSAVYLCASSNNRAVGEQFFGPGTRLTVL.

This clone has more than one count but fewer than ten. CDR3 DNA: TGTGCCAGCAGTGGGCGGCTGAATGAAAAACTGTTTTTT. Amino acids: CASSGRLNEKLFF. The chain couples TRBV2 to TRBJ1-4; the D is unclear. The CDR3 totals 13 residues. V was pared by 4 bases and J by 5 bases, with 8 bases between. CDR1 and CDR2 (germline): SNHLY, FYNNEI. Combining the CDR3 with reference TRBV2 and TRBJ1-4 gives the whole variable domain EPEVTQTPSHQVTQMGQEVILRCVPISNHLYFYWYRQILGQKVEFLVSFYNNEISEKSEIFDDQFSVERPDGSNFTLKIRSTKLEDSAMYFCASSGRLNEKLFFGSGTQLSVL.